The 32 T cell receptor beta chains reported below all come from one sample, sequenced in a study of blood T cell repertoires in COVID-19. Clones were sequenced by immunoSEQ multiplex PCR, and TCRdb holds only the in-frame ones, with some missing. Here the sample spans about 51,000 clones, 86% being singletons. The sample comprised peripheral blood. These receptor sequences come from an elderly man with active COVID-19.

The CDR3 sequence: CASSFRQGHPDTQYF. For the CDR3, the DNA is TGTGCCAGCAGTTTTCGGCAGGGGCATCCAGATACGCAGTATTTT. J is TRBJ2-3 and V is TRBV28; a possible D gene is TRBD1 (6 bases). Trimming removed 3 bases at V and 4 bases at J, with 14 bases between. CDR1 is MDHEN, CDR2 SYDVKM, per germline. The CDR3 contains 15 residues.

The sample holds one count of this clone. The V gene is TRBV10-3, the J gene TRBJ1-2, with TRBD1 identical over 10 bases. Per the germline V gene, CDR1 is ENHRY and CDR2 is SYGVKD. This CDR3 comprises 14 residues. The V gene end was trimmed by 2 bases and the J gene end by 6 bases; junction bases not matched to a gene: 3. The CDR3 protein is CAISEAGTGDGYTF. The CDR3 DNA follows: TGTGCCATCAGTGAGGCTGGGACAGGGGATGGCTACACCTTC.

This clone was observed a single time. The chain employs TRBV19 and TRBJ2-5; possible D gene TRBD1, 5 bases. Germline lookup yields CDR1 LNHDA and CDR2 SQIVND (reference sequence). The length of the CDR3 is 16 residues. V was pared by 1 base and J by 1 base, with 13 bases between. CDR3 DNA sequence: TGTGCCAGTAGTATAGGGACAAGGTCGTTCCAAGAGACCCAGTACTTC. Protein: CASSIGTRSFQETQYF.

The V gene is TRBV18, the J gene TRBJ1-5; D gene uncertain. Germline CDR1 KGHSH, CDR2 LQKENI. The ends were cut back, 5 bases at V and 5 bases at J, with 7 bases in the middle. CDR3 size: 12 residues. The CDR3 DNA follows: TGTGCCAGCTCAGACAACCATCAGCCCCAGCATTTT. Translation: CASSDNHQPQHF.

This clone was seen just once. The chain uses TRBV7-2 and TRBJ2-7, with 10 bases identical to TRBD2. V was clipped by 5 bases and J by 3 bases; unmatched bases: 10. CDR3 length equals 16 residues. Germline lookup yields CDR1 SGHTA and CDR2 FQGNSA. CDR3 region: CASSPAGTSAYYEQYF. The CDR3 nucleotides read TGTGCCAGCAGCCCTGCCGGGACTAGCGCTTACTACGAGCAGTACTTC.

J is TRBJ2-1 and V is TRBV11-3, with no clear D. The germline gives CDR1 SGHNT, CDR2 YENEEA. This CDR3 has 16 residues. With 1 base removed from V and 10 bases from J, the gap between germline ends came to 20 bases. The CDR3 region has the DNA TGTGCCAGCAGCTTAGGAGGCGCAAGGCCTGTCAAGGAGCAGTTCTTC. It codes for CASSLGGARPVKEQFF.

This rearrangement joins TRBV11-2 to TRBJ2-7; 8 bases agree with TRBD1. CDR1 is SGHAT and CDR2 is FQNNGV in the germline V gene. J was trimmed by 5 bases and V by 3 bases; bases with no gene match: 6. This CDR3 spans 14 amino acids. The CDR3 nucleotides are TGTGCCAGCAGCTTCGGACAGGGTGGAAACGAGCAGTACTTC. Translated: CASSFGQGGNEQYF.

This chain joins TRBV6-4 and TRBJ1-6; possibly TRBD1 for D (6 bases). This CDR3 comprises 15 residues. Per the germline V gene, CDR1 is MRHNA and CDR2 is SNTAGT. V lost 6 bases and J 7 bases, leaving 16 bases between the germline ends. CDR3 nucleotide sequence: TGTGCCAGCAGAGTCTCCCGGACAGCAAATTCACCCCTCCACTTT. Its translation: CASRVSRTANSPLHF.

This chain uses TRBV4-1 with TRBJ2-1; 10 positions match TRBD2. J lost 0 bases, V lost 1 base, and 6 bases had no gene match. Germline CDR1 reads MGHRA; CDR2 reads YSYEKL. This CDR3 has 18 amino acids. The CDR3 sequence: CASSQVLAGRSSYNEQFF. The CDR3, as DNA: TGCGCCAGCAGCCAAGTACTAGCGGGAAGATCCTCCTACAATGAGCAGTTCTTC.

The CDR3 DNA reads TGTGCCAGCAGCTTGTTGCAGGACACCGGGGAGCTGTTTTTT. Encoded protein: CASSLLQDTGELFF. The genes are TRBV5-6 and TRBJ2-2; D gene ambiguous. Trimming shortened V by 1 base and J by 3 bases, and 7 bases separated the two germline ends. The CDR3 loop spans 14 amino acids. Germline CDR1 and CDR2: SGHDT and YYEEEE. The full variable domain, completed using reference TRBV5-6 and TRBJ2-2, is DAGVTQSPTHLIKTRGQQVTLRCSPKSGHDTVSWYQQALGQGPQFIFQYYEEEERQRGNFPDRFSGHQFPNYSSELNVNALLLGDSALYLCASSLLQDTGELFFGEGSRLTVL.

The chain links TRBV9 to TRBJ1-6; D is ambiguous. This CDR3 comprises 17 residues. The V and J ends lost 4 bases and 0 bases respectively, with 14 bases between them. CDR1 SGDLS and CDR2 YYNGEE come from the germline V gene. Here the CDR3 DNA reads TGTGCCAGCAGCCCCCATGGGCCAAACTCCTATAATTCACCCCTCCACTTT. It specifies CASSPHGPNSYNSPLHF.

This clone was counted a single time. V and J are TRBV7-8 and TRBJ2-3; D unclear. Germline CDR1 reads SGHVS; CDR2 reads FQNEAQ. The CDR3 covers 13 residues. Trimming removed 7 bases at V and 0 bases at J, with 8 bases between. The CDR3 protein is CASTHLSTDTQYF. CDR3 nucleotides: TGTGCCAGCACCCACCTAAGCACAGATACGCAGTATTTT.

The rearrangement uses TRBV28 and TRBJ2-1; 9 nucleotides align to TRBD2. Losses at the gene ends were 3 bases for V and 0 bases for J; bases not matched to a gene: 6. Germline CDR1 and CDR2: MDHEN and SYDVKM. The CDR3 has 17 residues. The CDR3 region has the DNA TGTGCCAGCAGTTTGGGGCGGGAGGGGAGCTCCTACAATGAGCAGTTCTTC. Protein: CASSLGREGSSYNEQFF.

The chain has TRBV9 and TRBJ2-7, with D perhaps matching TRBD2 (6 bases). CDR3 length: 16 residues. The V end was cut by 0 bases, the J end by 1 base, with 14 bases between. Per germline, CDR1 SGDLS and CDR2 YYNGEE. CDR3 nucleotide sequence: TGTGCCAGCAGCGTAGTCGCCCCCGGGAGTTCCTACGAGCAGTACTTC. It codes for CASSVVAPGSSYEQYF.

V is TRBV6-5 and J is TRBJ2-7; weak D call: TRBD2 (5 bases). The V end lost 0 bases, the J end lost 7 bases, and 10 bases lay between the germline ends. The germline gives CDR1 MNHEY, CDR2 SVGAGI. The CDR3 totals 13 residues. The CDR3 sequence is CASSYSGGREQYF. The CDR3 DNA reads TGTGCCAGCAGTTACTCAGGAGGACGGGAGCAGTACTTC.

The chain has TRBV11-2 and TRBJ2-3, with 8 bases matching TRBD1. V trimming: 0 bases; J trimming: 2 bases; junction bases outside the gene matches: 4. This CDR3 is built from 16 residues. From germline, CDR1 is SGHAT and CDR2 FQNNGV. The CDR3 loop is CASSLDRTGPTDTQYF. The CDR3 nucleotides are TGTGCCAGCAGCTTAGACCGGACAGGGCCCACAGATACGCAGTATTTT.

CDR3 bases: TGTGCCAGCAGTACGACGACAGGGATCGGGGAGCTGTTTTTT. Protein sequence: CASSTTTGIGELFF. The chain joins TRBV6-2 or TRBV6-3 to TRBJ2-2, with TRBD1 matching 7 bases. The germline V gene has CDR1 MNHEY and CDR2 SVGEGT. Losses at the gene ends were 5 bases for V and 7 bases for J; bases not matched to a gene: 7. The CDR3 contains 14 residues.

V is TRBV11-3 and J is TRBJ2-2, with a possible D match to TRBD1 (5 bases). Germline V gene lookup returns CDR1 SGHNT and CDR2 YENEEA. This CDR3 is built from 12 residues. The V end lost 4 bases, the J end lost 7 bases, and 7 bases lay between the germline ends. The CDR3 spells CASSSQGGELFF. In DNA, the CDR3 is TGTGCCAGCAGCTCCCAGGGCGGGGAGCTGTTTTTT.

The genes are TRBV12-3 or TRBV12-4 and TRBJ2-7, with D possibly matching TRBD1 (7 bases). CDR3 size: 13 residues. Trimming cost V 8 bases and J 2 bases, with 13 bases left between them. The DNA for the CDR3 is TGTGCCAGCGGCAGGGGGGACGCCTACGAGCAGTACTTC. Translation gives CASGRGDAYEQYF.

The J gene is TRBJ1-4, the V gene TRBV19; D is unclear. Between the trimmed V and J ends, which lost 9 bases and 3 bases, there was a span of 17 bases. The V gene's germline CDR1 is LNHDA and CDR2 SQIVND (reference sequence). This CDR3 has 15 residues. The CDR3 here is CASTVRGFSNEKLFF. CDR3 nucleotides: TGTGCCAGCACCGTACGGGGATTCTCTAATGAAAAACTGTTTTTT.

The chain employs TRBV4-1 and TRBJ2-5; possible D gene TRBD1, 6 bases. Germline V lookup: CDR1 MGHRA, CDR2 YSYEKL. V was shortened by 0 bases and J by 1 base, with 15 bases between the two germline ends. The CDR3 runs 17 residues. The CDR3 sequence is CASSQDYSLGAQETQYF. CDR3 nucleotides: TGCGCCAGCAGCCAAGATTATTCGCTGGGGGCCCAAGAGACCCAGTACTTC.

V and J are TRBV7-3 and TRBJ2-1; D not certain. Germline CDR1 and CDR2: SGHTA and FQGTGA. Trimming removed 2 bases at V and 7 bases at J, with 6 bases between. The CDR3 totals 12 residues. Here the CDR3 reads CASSLVENEQFF. The DNA of the CDR3 is TGTGCCAGCAGCTTAGTCGAGAATGAGCAGTTCTTC.

The chain is built from TRBV18 and TRBJ2-1; TRBD1 might be the D (5 bases). The CDR3 runs to 15 residues. V shed 0 bases and J shed 4 bases, with 10 bases lying between them. Per the germline V gene, CDR1 is KGHSH and CDR2 is LQKENI. Here the CDR3 DNA reads TGTGCCAGCTCACCACCGGGGCCAAGTTACAATGAGCAGTTCTTC. Amino acids: CASSPPGPSYNEQFF.

J is TRBJ2-7 and V is TRBV28, with D perhaps TRBD1 (6 bases). This CDR3 spans 15 amino acids. Germline V gives CDR1 MDHEN, CDR2 SYDVKM. V was trimmed by 6 bases and J by 2 bases, leaving 17 bases between them. The CDR3 sequence: CASSLTGSAPYEQYF. DNA for the CDR3: TGTGCCAGCAGCCTGACAGGATCTGCTCCCTACGAGCAGTACTTC. The variable domain in full, with the rest retrieved from reference TRBV28 and TRBJ2-7, is DVKVTQSSRYLVKRTGEKVFLECVQDMDHENMFWYRQDPGLGLRLIYFSYDVKMKEKGDIPEGYSVSREKKERFSLILESASTNQTSMYLCASSLTGSAPYEQYFGPGTRLTVT.

This chain joins TRBV28 and TRBJ2-5; TRBD2 matches at 7 bases. Trimming cost V 5 bases and J 4 bases; bases outside gene matches: 10. This CDR3 region has 15 residues. Germline-derived CDR1 and CDR2 are MDHEN and SYDVKM. In DNA form, the CDR3 reads TGTGCCAGCAGTGATCCCACTAGCGTTGGAGAGACCCAGTACTTC. This encodes CASSDPTSVGETQYF.

The V and J genes are TRBV15 and TRBJ1-2, with TRBD1 as a possible D gene (5 bases). This CDR3 region has 14 residues. CDR1 LNHNV and CDR2 YYDKDF come from the germline V gene (reference sequence). The germline V and J ends were trimmed by 2 bases and 7 bases, with 14 bases remaining between them. The CDR3 nucleotides read TGTGCCACCAGCAGATTTCGGGACTCGGGTGGCTACACCTTC. This codes for CATSRFRDSGGYTF.

V usage is TRBV7-9 and J usage is TRBJ2-7; D remains ambiguous. Germline CDR1 is SEHNR and CDR2 is FQNEAQ (reference sequence). The germline V and J ends were trimmed by 1 base and 6 bases, with 7 bases remaining between them. The CDR3 runs to 12 residues. The CDR3 region has the DNA TGTGCCAGCAGCTTAGGGGCGATCGAGCAGTACTTC. This gives the protein CASSLGAIEQYF.

The chain employs TRBV4-3 and TRBJ1-1, with TRBD1 matching over 8 bases. Germline-derived CDR1 and CDR2 are LGHNA and YSLEER. Trimming removed 3 bases from V and 5 bases from J; junction bases left unmatched: 11. The CDR3 is 16 amino acids. The CDR3 spells CASSQAYGQGRTEAFF. The DNA for the CDR3 is TGCGCCAGCAGCCAGGCTTATGGACAGGGAAGAACTGAAGCTTTCTTT.

The chain links TRBV7-9 to TRBJ2-7; D might be TRBD1 (6 bases). The germline V gene has CDR1 SEHNR and CDR2 FQNEAQ (reference sequence). V was clipped by 4 bases and J by 5 bases, with 12 bases between them. The CDR3 loop spans 13 amino acids. The CDR3 protein is CASSSRGPNEQYF. CDR3 in DNA: TGTGCCAGCAGCTCCAGGGGTCCGAACGAGCAGTACTTC.

The V and J genes are TRBV6-2 or TRBV6-3 and TRBJ2-7; no definite D call. Trimming pared 0 bases from V and 0 bases from J, leaving 9 bases between. The CDR3 is 15 residues long. The germline CDR1 and CDR2 sequences are MNHEY and SVGEGT. In DNA, the CDR3 is TGTGCCAGCAGTTACTCTGTAGTGAGCTCCTACGAGCAGTACTTC. Protein sequence: CASSYSVVSSYEQYF.

The chain's CDR3 is CASSGGGGVGEQFF. The CDR3, as DNA: TGTGCCAGCAGCGGAGGGGGCGGGGTTGGTGAGCAGTTCTTC. This chain uses TRBV9 with TRBJ2-1; TRBD1 is a possible D gene (7 bases). This CDR3 is 14 amino acids long. V was trimmed by 3 bases and J by 9 bases, leaving 16 bases between them. CDR1 is SGDLS and CDR2 is YYNGEE in the germline V gene.

V gene TRBV6-2 or TRBV6-3 combines with J gene TRBJ2-1, with 9 bases lining up with TRBD2. With V trimmed by 2 bases and J by 9 bases, 11 bases remained unmatched. From germline, CDR1 is MNHEY and CDR2 SVGEGT. The CDR3 runs 16 residues. The CDR3 protein is CASSYEWAGGPPEQFF. The CDR3 DNA follows: TGTGCCAGCAGTTACGAGTGGGCGGGAGGGCCTCCTGAGCAGTTCTTC.